These T cell receptor beta chains were read from a single sample in a study of blood T cells in healthy people across ages. In TCRdb, the 5' RACE reads were re-called with MiXCR into one record per CDR3 protein. This table has around 1,900,000 distinct CDR3 sequences, about two fifths appearing once. Material: blood. These TCRs come from a human donor in good health. Both conserved end residues are part of each CDR3. The D gene is left open where the match is weak. Rows give clone size only sometimes, using once, few, many, or a class for an expanded clone.

abundance	j_gene	d_gene	v_gene	CDR3aa	CDR3nt
.	TRBJ2-1	TRBD1	TRBV6-1	CASRGQGSTYNEQFF	TGTGCCAGCAGGGGACAGGGGAGCACCTACAATGAGCAGTTCTTC
.	TRBJ2-7	TRBD1	TRBV5-1	CASGLSNSGTGSKQYF	TGCGCCAGCGGTTTATCTAATTCCGGGACAGGGTCCAAGCAGTACTTC
few	TRBJ1-2	.	TRBV7-2	CASSLNLADFLYGYTF	TGTGCCAGCAGCTTAAATCTGGCAGATTTCCTCTATGGCTACACCTTC
few	TRBJ2-7	.	TRBV6-1	CASSELGSYEQYF	TGTGCCAGCAGTGAGCTGGGGTCCTACGAGCAGTACTTC
.	TRBJ2-2	.	TRBV30	CAWSSLGHTGELFF	TGTGCCTGGAGTTCATTGGGGCACACCGGGGAGCTGTTTTTT
few	TRBJ1-6	.	TRBV12-3/TRBV12-4	CASSLMINSPLHF	TGTGCCAGCAGTTTAATGATAAATTCACCCCTCCACTTT
many	TRBJ1-5	.	TRBV28	CASSLGGRNQPQHF	TGTGCCAGCAGTTTGGGGGGACGGAATCAGCCCCAGCATTTT
.	TRBJ1-2	TRBD1	TRBV7-3	CASSLTAGQVYGYTF	TGTGCCAGCAGCTTAACTGCGGGACAGGTTTATGGCTACACCTTC
.	TRBJ1-2	.	TRBV5-1	CASSLGTVESGYTF	TGCGCCAGCAGCTTGGGGACGGTCGAAAGCGGCTACACCTTC
.	TRBJ2-5	TRBD2	TRBV5-1	CASSSWGLAGGETQYF	TGCGCCAGCAGCTCATGGGGACTAGCGGGGGGAGAGACCCAGTACTTC
many	TRBJ2-3	.	TRBV20-1	CSARDHPDTQYF	TGCAGTGCTAGAGATCATCCAGATACGCAGTATTTT
.	TRBJ2-1	.	TRBV20-1	CSASVPEQFF	TGCAGTGCTAGTGTCCCTGAGCAGTTCTTC
few	TRBJ1-4	.	TRBV7-2	CASSIQGGNEKLFF	TGTGCCAGCAGTATACAGGGAGGGAACGAAAAACTGTTTTTT
.	TRBJ2-6	TRBD1	TRBV7-9	CASSFRDRDLPGANVLTF	TGTGCCAGCAGCTTCCGGGACAGGGACCTACCGGGGGCCAACGTCCTGACTTTC
few	TRBJ1-2	.	TRBV7-9	CASSPRGEGLDYTF	TGTGCCAGCAGCCCCCGGGGGGAGGGGCTGGACTACACCTTC
.	TRBJ1-2	.	TRBV9	CASSPTSGGNYGYTF	TGTGCCAGCAGCCCTACGTCTGGGGGGAACTATGGCTACACCTTC
.	TRBJ2-5	.	TRBV20-1	CSAIPDSPETQYF	TGCAGTGCCATCCCGGACAGCCCCGAGACCCAGTACTTC
.	TRBJ2-1	TRBD1	TRBV6-5	CASSYFPGTGNEQFF	TGTGCCAGCAGTTACTTCCCCGGGACAGGGAATGAGCAGTTCTTC
.	TRBJ2-3	.	TRBV12-3/TRBV12-4	CASSPGFPGVGDTQYF	TGTGCCAGCAGCCCAGGCTTCCCAGGCGTCGGGGATACGCAGTATTTT
.	TRBJ2-7	.	TRBV4-1	CASSQDPPGRYEQYF	TGCGCCAGCAGCCAAGATCCGCCAGGCCGATACGAGCAGTACTTC
.	TRBJ1-2	.	TRBV5-1	CASRMSGGAEKNYGYTF	TGCGCCAGCAGGATGTCCGGGGGCGCGGAGAAGAACTATGGCTACACCTTC
.	TRBJ2-5	.	TRBV3-1	CASSRQAGHQETQYF	TGTGCCAGCAGCAGACAAGCCGGACACCAAGAGACCCAGTACTTC
.	TRBJ2-1	.	TRBV9	CASSGREGGTHNEQFF	TGTGCCAGCAGCGGAAGGGAGGGGGGCACCCACAATGAGCAGTTCTTC